The entry below gives a single T cell receptor beta chain sequence along with its context. No antigen is known for it. No per-base quality is available; no much larger clone lies one base away. This entry is derived from a study of OX40 agonist ivuxolimab in advanced cancers. About the study as a whole: The costimulatory receptor OX40 (CD134) was targeted by ivuxolimab, a fully human IgG2 agonistic monoclonal antibody. Intravenous ivuxolimab was administered to patients every 2 weeks at six dose levels: 0.01, 0.1, 0.3, 1.5, 3 and 10 mg/kg. Prior anti-PD-1, anti-PD-L1 or anti-CTLA-4 therapy was permitted, and approximately 42% of dose-escalation patients had received checkpoint inhibitors. Among the approximately 54 dose-escalation patients, around 19 had hepatocellular carcinoma, roughly 15 melanoma, 9 renal cell carcinoma and 9 head and neck cancer. The point of sequencing TCRbeta in the periphery was to test whether ivuxolimab changed TCR sequence diversity and drove clonal T-cell expansion. The paper covers the monotherapy dose-escalation part of the phase I ivuxolimab trial, which included N of about 50 patients. Partial responses were achieved by three dose-escalation patients, of whom one had hepatocellular carcinoma and two had cutaneous melanoma. A male proportion of 82.7% and a mean age of roughly 55 years, ranging from 23 to 79, were recorded for the dose-escalation cohort.

To sequence the TCRbeta CDR3 region, genomic DNA was isolated from the sorted cells. The immunoSEQ Assay was used for sequencing of TCRbeta CDR3 regions. TCRdb holds this immuneACCESS table with in-frame rearrangements only. Some clones are missing; in checked studies, unresolved V genes explain under half, and the rest has no known cause. In all, the sample holds some 80,000 clones, and 87% of those were seen once. The top ten constitute about 0.52% of the sample. Results and caveats for the whole study, not just this receptor: Low levels of normalized T-cell clonal expansion were also seen in some nonresponding patients. After ivuxolimab, expanded clones were on average more numerous among CD8+ T cells than among CD4+ T cells. In the 0.1-3.0 mg/kg groups, partial responders were among the patients with the lowest normalized peripheral clonal expansion, particularly in CD8+ T cells. The antigen specificity of the clonally expanded peripheral T cells was not determined. At doses of 0.1 to 3.0 mg/kg, clonal expansion of both CD4+ and CD8+ blood T cells was observed from baseline to week 6.

The trial excluded patients who had a history of autoimmune disease or who were on systemic immunosuppression. Peripheral blood for TCR sequencing was drawn from every dose cohort at baseline, at cycle 4 day 1 and at cycle 7 day 1. The samples were drawn from a first-in-human, open-label, multicenter phase I dose-escalation trial of ivuxolimab. Adults with locally advanced or metastatic head and neck squamous cell, hepatocellular, melanoma or renal cell carcinoma were enrolled in the trial. Before TCR sequencing, CD4+ and CD8+ T cells were separately sorted from peripheral blood. V and J lose 0 bases and 7 bases, and a span of 13 bases separates them. The CDR3, from cysteine to phenylalanine, totals 16 residues. This entry keeps only the CDR3 DNA: 48 bases, framed from base 1. CDR1 and CDR2 were assigned from the germline V gene (reference sequence) as MNHNY and SVGAGI.

The chain employs TRBV6-6 and TRBJ1-6; the D gene is perhaps TRBD1, on 6 matching bases. This sample comprised CD4+ or CD8+ T cells sorted from blood, obtained in a trial of the OX40 agonist ivuxolimab. The TCR originated in an adult with an advanced solid tumor such as melanoma, head and neck, liver or kidney cancer. Here the CDR3 is given as CASSYSADRENSPLHF. The DNA sequence is given as TGTGCCAGCAGTTACTCGGCGGACAGAGAGAATTCACCCCTCCACTTT.